The rows below give T cell receptor beta chains drawn from one sample of a study of blood T cell repertoires in COVID-19. Libraries were prepared by immunoSEQ multiplex PCR; TCRdb keeps only in-frame clonotypes and omits some of them. The data hold about 58,000 clones, with 78% observed a single time. The sequencing sample was made of peripheral blood. These receptor sequences come from a human donor in a cohort sampled during active COVID-19. CDR3s include the opening cysteine and the closing phenylalanine or tryptophan. A D gene is named only where the DNA matches it firmly. Not every row has a clone size; where given, it reads once, few, many or a size class.

d_call	v_call	clone_size	j_call	cdr3_aa	cdr3_nt
.	TRBV18	.	TRBJ1-1	CASSPFSSRGEAFF	TGTGCCAGCTCACCTTTTTCAAGTCGGGGTGAAGCTTTCTTT
.	TRBV5-1	.	TRBJ1-1	CASSLVSVNTEAFF	TGCGCCAGCAGCTTGGTTTCGGTGAACACTGAAGCTTTCTTT
.	TRBV27	.	TRBJ1-6	CASKRTDNSPLHF	TGTGCCAGCAAGCGGACAGATAATTCACCCCTCCACTTT
TRBD2	TRBV27	few	TRBJ2-7	CASSPSLAGGPYEQYF	TGTGCCAGCAGTCCTTCACTAGCGGGAGGGCCGTACGAGCAGTACTTC
TRBD1	TRBV7-9	.	TRBJ2-7	CASSQDRVNEQYF	TGTGCCAGCAGCCAGGACAGGGTCAACGAGCAGTACTTC
.	TRBV12-3/TRBV12-4	.	TRBJ2-7	CASSLGQYEQYF	TGTGCCAGCAGTTTAGGACAGTACGAGCAGTACTTC
TRBD2	TRBV11-2	once	TRBJ2-1	CASSLVEGGSYNEQFF	TGTGCCAGCAGCTTAGTAGAGGGAGGGTCCTACAATGAGCAGTTCTTC
.	TRBV20-1	.	TRBJ1-2	CSASSRGISGYTF	TGCAGTGCTAGTAGTAGGGGGATTAGTGGCTACACCTTC
.	TRBV28	.	TRBJ2-1	CASSWGPYNEQFF	TGTGCCAGCAGTTGGGGCCCTTACAATGAGCAGTTCTTC
TRBD1	TRBV5-4	.	TRBJ2-7	CASSLAQGQGHPYEQYF	TGTGCCAGCAGCTTGGCCCAGGGACAGGGACATCCCTACGAGCAGTACTTC
.	TRBV18	.	TRBJ2-2	CASSPRLGRNTGELFF	TGTGCCAGCTCACCACGTCTGGGGCGGAACACCGGGGAGCTGTTTTTT
.	TRBV19	.	TRBJ2-7	CASSIAMGHEQYF	TGTGCCAGTAGTATTGCTATGGGCCACGAGCAGTACTTC
TRBD2	TRBV18	.	TRBJ2-7	CASSPRGGRASYEQYF	TGTGCCAGCTCACCACGAGGCGGGAGGGCCTCCTACGAGCAGTACTTC
.	TRBV28	once	TRBJ1-5	CASRGREYQPQHF	TGTGCCAGCAGAGGGAGGGAGTATCAGCCCCAGCATTTT
.	TRBV19	.	TRBJ1-2	CASSLGPEYGYTF	TGTGCCAGTAGTCTGGGGCCGGAGTATGGCTACACCTTC
TRBD2	TRBV7-9	once	TRBJ2-2	CASSLDPGLAVTGELFF	TGTGCCAGCAGCTTAGATCCAGGGCTAGCGGTCACCGGGGAGCTGTTTTTT
.	TRBV2	.	TRBJ2-7	CASSERSGWAYEQYF	TGTGCCAGCAGTGAAAGGTCAGGGTGGGCCTACGAGCAGTACTTC
.	TRBV2	.	TRBJ2-5	CASTERRAQETQYF	TGTGCCAGCACCGAACGGCGAGCGCAAGAGACCCAGTACTTC
TRBD1	TRBV27	.	TRBJ1-1	CASSFNRGAEAFF	TGTGCCAGCAGTTTCAACAGGGGAGCTGAAGCTTTCTTT
TRBD1	TRBV11-2	.	TRBJ2-5	CASSLYSQGARETQYF	TGTGCCAGCAGCTTGTATTCGCAGGGGGCCAGGGAGACCCAGTACTTC
TRBD1	TRBV10-1	few	TRBJ1-1	CASSDNRGRGAAFF	TGCGCCAGCAGTGACAACAGGGGGCGCGGGGCAGCTTTCTTT
.	TRBV11-2	once	TRBJ2-3	CASSREAGTDTQYF	TGTGCCAGCAGCAGGGAGGCAGGCACAGATACGCAGTATTTT
TRBD1	TRBV6-5	.	TRBJ2-7	CASSYSGTGVHEQYF	TGTGCCAGCAGTTACTCGGGGACAGGGGTGCACGAGCAGTACTTC
TRBD1	TRBV6-5	.	TRBJ2-3	CASRDGQGTQYF	TGTGCCAGCAGGGACGGACAGGGAACGCAGTATTTT
TRBD2	TRBV3-1/TRBV3-2	.	TRBJ2-7	CASSQGGLAGAGQYF	TGTGCCAGCAGCCAAGGTGGACTAGCAGGGGCCGGGCAGTACTTC
TRBD1	TRBV27	.	TRBJ2-7	CASSLGTGAPYEQYF	TGTGCCAGCAGTTTAGGGACAGGCGCCCCTTACGAGCAGTACTTC
TRBD2	TRBV4-1	few	TRBJ2-7	CASSRTSGSVDEQYF	TGCGCCAGCAGCCGTACGAGCGGGAGTGTTGACGAGCAGTACTTC
.	TRBV5-1	.	TRBJ1-3	CASSLDIGGSGNTIYF	TGCGCCAGCAGCTTGGATATCGGGGGATCTGGAAACACCATATATTTT
TRBD1	TRBV30	.	TRBJ1-1	CAWGDRMNTEAFF	TGTGCCTGGGGGGACAGGATGAACACTGAAGCTTTCTTT
TRBD2	TRBV7-2	.	TRBJ2-7	CASSKAGLYEQYF	TGTGCCAGCAGCAAAGCGGGATTATACGAGCAGTACTTC
.	TRBV19	few	TRBJ1-5	CASMPPREKPQHF	TGTGCCAGTATGCCCCCGCGGGAGAAGCCCCAGCATTTT
.	TRBV5-1	.	TRBJ1-5	CASSLGGNNQPQHF	TGCGCCAGCAGCTTAGGAGGGAACAATCAGCCCCAGCATTTT
.	TRBV28	.	TRBJ1-1	CASSTTRKNTEAFF	TGTGCCAGCAGTACTACCAGAAAGAACACTGAAGCTTTCTTT
.	TRBV5-1	few	TRBJ1-5	CASSLGHSNQPQHF	TGCGCCAGCAGCTTGGGACATAGCAATCAGCCCCAGCATTTT
TRBD2	TRBV4-1	.	TRBJ2-7	CASSLSQRDRSYEQYF	TGCGCCAGCAGCCTGAGCCAGCGGGACCGCTCCTACGAGCAGTACTTC
TRBD1	TRBV6-1	.	TRBJ1-2	CASSEALGTGNYGYTF	TGTGCCAGCAGTGAAGCGCTAGGGACAGGGAACTATGGCTACACCTTC
.	TRBV5-1	.	TRBJ1-1	CASSSRLRQSETEAFF	TGCGCCAGCAGCTCAAGACTGCGGCAATCCGAAACTGAAGCTTTCTTT
.	TRBV28	.	TRBJ2-7	CASSLSGRAGQYF	TGTGCCAGCAGTTTATCCGGGCGAGCGGGGCAGTACTTC
TRBD1	TRBV6-2/TRBV6-3	.	TRBJ1-5	CASRPSYHRGTYNQPQHF	TGTGCCAGCAGGCCTAGCTATCACAGGGGGACCTACAATCAGCCCCAGCATTTT
.	TRBV5-8	.	TRBJ2-1	CASSRDPDASYNEQFF	TGTGCCAGCAGCCGGGATCCCGACGCCTCCTACAATGAGCAGTTCTTC
.	TRBV19	.	TRBJ1-2	CASSPELVSYGYTF	TGTGCCAGTAGTCCTGAGCTAGTTTCCTATGGCTACACCTTC
TRBD1	TRBV7-9	.	TRBJ2-7	CASSLAGQGTEQYF	TGTGCCAGCAGCTTAGCTGGACAGGGGACCGAGCAGTACTTC
TRBD1	TRBV10-2	few	TRBJ1-1	CASSESTGLGAFF	TGCGCCAGCAGTGAGTCGACAGGGTTGGGTGCTTTCTTT
TRBD1	TRBV18	few	TRBJ1-1	CASSGTGGRNTEAFF	TGTGCCAGCTCGGGGACAGGGGGGAGGAACACTGAAGCTTTCTTT
TRBD1	TRBV2	.	TRBJ2-7	CASSDVGQGYEQYF	TGTGCCAGCAGTGACGTGGGACAGGGCTACGAGCAGTACTTC